This TCR beta chain came from a study of molecular identifiers for immune sequencing clone quantification. The V and J ends lost 8 bases and 2 bases, in that order; junction bases with no gene match: 8. This CDR3 is built from 14 residues. The germline V gene encodes CDR1 SGHTS and CDR2 YDEGEE. This clonotype was seen at least ten times. Via MiXCR, TCRdb re-called the PCR reads, giving one row per CDR3 protein. The data show 40,000 to 50,000 distinct CDR3 sequences, 15% to 20% seen once. The gene calls are TRBV5-8 and TRBJ2-7; 9 bases map to TRBD1. Sequences were obtained from naive CD8+ T cells from blood, with Jurkat cell RNA spiked in. The subset: FACS-sorted CD8+CD4-CCR7+CD45RA+ naive T cells. The TCR was taken from a human donor in good health. Some libraries in this study had Jurkat cell RNA spiked in. CDR3 sequence: CASGPGQGAYEQYF. For the CDR3, the DNA is TGTGCCAGTGGTCCGGGACAGGGAGCCTACGAGCAGTACTTC.